One TCR beta chain is described in this entry. Antigen: not known. This entry belongs to a study of cytomegalovirus exposure and HLA in healthy donors. Study-level findings and limits: DRB1 showed the most TCR associations and HLA-C the fewest in a later analysis, as rates varied by HLA locus.

Nominal health characterized the donors when sampled, though unrecorded immune exposures were likely. V dropped 4 bases and J dropped 6; count of bases not matched to a gene: 10. Germline V CDR1 and CDR2: SGHRS, YFSETQ. The CDR3 is made up of 17 amino acids. The PCR had 60 Vbeta and 13 Jbeta primers. The assay was immunoSEQ multiplex PCR, and TCRdb's table has in-frame clones only and misses some. The data hold fewer than 250,000 clones, with roughly 75% observed a single time. Sequencing was carried out using PBMCs. V gene TRBV5-1 combines with J gene TRBJ2-3; 14 bases match TRBD2. The clonotype comes from a woman aged 25 to 39 in good health and CMV-seronegative. Written as DNA, the CDR3 is TGCGCCAGCAGCACCGGACTAGCGGGGGGAAGGTCGGATACGCAGTATTTT. It translates to CASSTGLAGGRSDTQYF.